The next 2 T cell receptor beta chains were all read from a single sample in a study of T-cell memory formation after mild COVID-19. TCRdb analysed the 5' RACE reads with MiXCR anew, one entry per CDR3 protein. Of about 180,000 distinct CDR3 sequences listed, more than 15% were seen once; the top ten hold approximately 2.1%. Material: PBMCs or a T cell subset sorted from them (not recorded which). The receptor set was obtained from an adult woman who had mild COVID-19 (a few samples of this study predate the infection). Cell type and time point are not known.

The genes are TRBV25-1 and TRBJ1-1; D is uncertain. V gave up 7 bases and J gave up 1 base, with 4 bases separating them. The CDR3 has 11 amino acids. Germline lookup yields CDR1 MGHDK and CDR2 SYGVNS. CDR3 bases: TGTGCCAGCATACAGAACACTGAAGCTTTCTTT. Translating gives CASIQNTEAFF.

This clonotype was seen a few times. The chain uses TRBV5-1 and TRBJ2-3, with TRBD2 identical over 13 bases. This CDR3 contains 16 residues. The junction had 9 bases not matched to a gene; V was cut back by 4 bases and J by 7 bases. Germline-derived CDR1 and CDR2 are SGHRS and YFSETQ. CDR3 DNA sequence: TGCGCCAGCAGCCCAGGACTAGCGGGAGAGGGATATACGCAGTATTTT. Amino acid sequence: CASSPGLAGEGYTQYF.